This passage covers 23 T cell receptor beta chains from one sample sequenced in a study of CD8+ T cells in alopecia areata (dated 2018 in TCRdb). Per the publication, the treatment or condition label means: oral pan-JAK inhibitor, 5-10 mg twice daily. The library came from the immunoSEQ multiplex PCR assay. To provide template for TCR sequencing, every sample had RNA extracted and reverse transcribed into cDNA. TCRdb mirrors the immuneACCESS table, restricted to in-frame sequences. Some clones are absent from its copies; in checked studies, under half trace to an unresolved V gene, and the reason for the others is unknown. The sample contains over 60,000 clones, approximately 44% of them found a single time. The ten largest clones add up to 20% of the sample. The sample in question was CD8+ T cells sorted from blood, obtained between weeks 36 and 40, from a patient treated with tofacitinib. The receptors come from a human donor with alopecia areata.

Only one count was recorded for this clone. The rearrangement uses TRBV29-1 and TRBJ2-2; no firm D call. The CDR3 loop spans 13 amino acids. Germline CDR1 is SQVTM and CDR2 is ANQGSEA. V was clipped by 4 bases and J by 0 bases, with 6 bases between them. Here the CDR3 reads CSVALANTGELFF. CDR3 bases: TGCAGCGTTGCTCTCGCGAACACCGGGGAGCTGTTTTTT.

This chain joins TRBV29-1 and TRBJ1-2, with a tentative D call TRBD1 (5 bases). The CDR3 consists of 14 residues. In germline, CDR1 is SQVTM, CDR2 ANQGSEA. V was clipped by 7 bases and J by 4 bases, with 19 bases between them. CDR3 region: CSAWGDRELYGYTF. CDR3 nucleotide sequence: TGCAGCGCCTGGGGCGACCGAGAACTCTATGGCTACACCTTC.

This clone was counted a few times. The gene calls are TRBV6-1 and TRBJ1-2; the D gene is possibly TRBD1 (5 bases). Germline-derived CDR1 and CDR2 are MNHNS and SASEGT. The CDR3 runs 14 residues. V shed 6 bases and J shed 6 bases, with 17 bases lying between them. CDR3 nucleotide sequence: TGTGCCAGCAGCTATTACTCTGGGGGGAATGGCTACACCTTC. Amino acid sequence: CASSYYSGGNGYTF.

The table lists this clone with a few counts. V is TRBV30 and J is TRBJ2-7; D is ambiguous. V was clipped by 4 bases and J by 5 bases, with 18 bases between them. Germline V gene data show CDR1 as GTSNPN and CDR2 as SVGIG (reference sequence). The CDR3 totals 14 residues. The CDR3 here is CAWNHGRIPHEQYF. CDR3 sequence (DNA): TGTGCCTGGAATCATGGGCGGATACCGCACGAGCAGTACTTC.

The chain employs TRBV29-1 and TRBJ2-7, with 8 bases aligning to TRBD2. The CDR3 has 13 residues. Germline-derived CDR1 and CDR2 are SQVTM and ANQGSEA. The V gene end was trimmed by 5 bases and the J gene end by 3 bases; junction bases not matched to a gene: 6. CDR3 nucleotide sequence: TGCAGCGTTCGGACTAGCCCCATCTACGAGCAGTACTTC. Encoded protein: CSVRTSPIYEQYF.

The rearrangement links TRBV7-8 to TRBJ1-4, with D unclear. V lost 5 bases to trimming and J lost 0 bases, with 10 bases between them. In germline, CDR1 is SGHVS, CDR2 FQNEAQ. CDR3 size: 15 residues. CDR3 nucleotide sequence: TGTGCCAGCAGCCCCCAGGTTGCAACTAATGAAAAACTGTTTTTT. Encoded protein: CASSPQVATNEKLFF. The whole variable domain, remainder taken from reference TRBV7-8 and TRBJ1-4, is GAGVSQSPRYKVAKRGQDVALRCDPISGHVSLFWYQQALGQGPEFLTYFQNEAQLDKSGLPSDRFFAERPEGSVSTLKIQRTQQEDSAVYLCASSPQVATNEKLFFGSGTQLSVL.

A few counts support this clone. The V and J genes are TRBV29-1 and TRBJ2-2; 9 nucleotides agree with TRBD1. With 7 bases clipped from V and 6 bases from J, the junction kept 9 bases outside the gene matches. This CDR3 has 14 residues. The V gene's germline CDR1 is SQVTM and CDR2 ANQGSEA. The CDR3 DNA sequence: TGCAGCGGATTAACAGGGGGCATGGCCGGGGAGCTGTTTTTT. Translation: CSGLTGGMAGELFF.

This clone showed up just once. This chain links TRBV2 with TRBJ2-7; a possible D gene is TRBD1 (6 bases). CDR3 length: 13 residues. The germline CDR1 and CDR2 sequences are SNHLY and FYNNEI. V was pared by 7 bases and J by 3 bases, with 13 bases between. The CDR3 bases are TGTGCCAGCACCCTAGGGGGAAACTACGAGCAGTACTTC. It specifies CASTLGGNYEQYF.

This clone showed up just a few times. The chain links TRBV29-1 to TRBJ2-7, with D uncertain. Deletions cut 6 bases from V and 7 bases from J, with 16 bases between. The CDR3 is made up of 12 amino acids. CDR1 and CDR2 (germline): SQVTM, ANQGSEA. CDR3 sequence: CSVVEPAREQYF. DNA for the CDR3: TGCAGCGTGGTGGAGCCAGCTAGGGAGCAGTACTTC.

This chain joins TRBV5-1 and TRBJ2-7, with TRBD2 identical over 8 bases. The germline gives CDR1 SGHRS, CDR2 YFSETQ. The CDR3 runs 15 residues. Trimming removed 4 bases from V and 1 base from J; junction bases left unmatched: 7. This CDR3 reads CASSQTSGASYEQYF. The CDR3 coding sequence is TGCGCCAGCAGCCAAACTAGCGGCGCATCCTACGAGCAGTACTTC.

The V and J genes are TRBV5-1 and TRBJ2-1; D gene ambiguous. The CDR3 extends over 12 amino acids. Between the trimmed V and J ends, which lost 8 bases and 7 bases, there was a span of 13 bases. Germline CDR1 and CDR2: SGHRS and YFSETQ. CDR3 sequence (DNA): TGCGCCAGTAAAACGACTGATAATGAGCAGTTCTTC. Translation: CASKTTDNEQFF. The full variable domain, in which reference TRBV5-1 and TRBJ2-1 provide the parts outside the CDR3, is KAGVTQTPRYLIKTRGQQVTLSCSPISGHRSVSWYQQTPGQGLQFLFEYFSETQRNKGNFPGRFSGRQFSNSRSEMNVSTLELGDSALYLCASKTTDNEQFFGPGTRLTVL.

The chain recombines TRBV4-1 with TRBJ2-7; D is undetermined. V was clipped by 0 bases and J by 2 bases, with 11 bases between them. CDR3 length equals 15 residues. Germline CDR1 and CDR2: MGHRA and YSYEKL. This chain's CDR3 is CASSQDPTPAYEQYF. CDR3 coding DNA: TGCGCCAGCAGCCAAGATCCAACCCCGGCCTACGAGCAGTACTTC.

This clone was seen a handful of times. The chain recombines TRBV29-1 with TRBJ2-7; D gene unclear. The V end was cut by 3 bases, the J end by 3 bases, with 6 bases between. The CDR3 covers 11 residues. CDR1 and CDR2 from the germline V gene are SQVTM and ANQGSEA. The DNA of the CDR3 is TGCAGCGTTGAGATGAACTACGAGCAGTACTTC. Its translation: CSVEMNYEQYF.

This clone occurred a few times. The chain couples TRBV9 to TRBJ2-7; D is ambiguous. V lost 7 bases and J 0 bases, leaving 8 bases between the germline ends. Germline CDR1 SGDLS, CDR2 YYNGEE. This CDR3 region has 12 residues. CDR3 nucleotides: TGTGCCAGCTCAGGAAGCTCCTACGAGCAGTACTTC. This codes for CASSGSSYEQYF.

A few counts support this clone. The V gene is TRBV7-9, the J gene TRBJ2-5, with D perhaps being TRBD1 or TRBD2 (5 bases each). V was clipped by 10 bases and J by 4 bases, with 22 bases between them. Germline V gene lookup returns CDR1 SEHNR and CDR2 FQNEAQ (reference sequence). This CDR3 comprises 15 residues. The CDR3 DNA is TGTGCCACCGAACCGGAGGAAAATGGGGGAGAGACCCAGTACTTC. Its protein product is CATEPEENGGETQYF. Supplemented by reference TRBV7-9 and TRBJ2-5, the full variable domain reads DTGVSQNPRHKITKRGQNVTFRCDPISEHNRLYWYRQTLGQGPEFLTYFQNEAQLEKSRLLSDRFSAERPKGSFSTLEIQRTEQGDSAMYLCATEPEENGGETQYFGPGTRLLVL.

V is TRBV4-2 and J is TRBJ2-7; 9 bases are a match to TRBD1. The CDR3 consists of 14 residues. Germline assignment: CDR1 LGHNA and CDR2 YNFKEQ. V was clipped by 4 bases and J by 3 bases; unmatched bases: 4. The CDR3 nucleotides read TGTGCCAGCAGCCCCCGGGACAGGGACTACGAGCAGTACTTC. The encoded protein is CASSPRDRDYEQYF.

This clone was recorded a few times. This chain connects TRBV29-1 to TRBJ2-1; D is ambiguous. Trimming removed 7 bases from V and 9 bases from J, with 7 bases in between. Germline V gene lookup returns CDR1 SQVTM and CDR2 ANQGSEA. The CDR3 is 9 residues long. CDR3 protein: CSGGSEQFF. The CDR3 bases are TGCAGCGGGGGAAGTGAGCAGTTCTTC.

This clone came up a few times. This chain joins TRBV29-1 and TRBJ1-1; D not resolved. V lost 7 bases and J lost 0, with 12 bases in between. Per germline, CDR1 SQVTM and CDR2 ANQGSEA. The CDR3 extends over 13 amino acids. Here the CDR3 reads CSDGLYMNTEAFF. The CDR3 region has the DNA TGCAGCGATGGACTTTATATGAACACTGAAGCTTTCTTT. Combining the CDR3 with reference TRBV29-1 and TRBJ1-1 gives the whole variable domain SAVISQKPSRDICQRGTSLTIQCQVDSQVTMMFWYRQQPGQSLTLIATANQGSEATYESGFVIDKFPISRPNLTFSTLTVSNMSPEDSSIYLCSDGLYMNTEAFFGQGTRLTVV.

This clone came up a few times. CDR3 in DNA: TGTGCCAGCTCACCCCCCGGGGGGCTCATCAATGAGCAGTTCTTC. This codes for CASSPPGGLINEQFF. V and J are TRBV18 and TRBJ2-1, with a weak D call TRBD2 (7 bases). The germline V and J ends were trimmed by 3 bases and 6 bases, with 15 bases remaining between them. Germline-derived CDR1 and CDR2 are KGHSH and LQKENI. The CDR3 is 15 residues long.

This chain joins TRBV15 and TRBJ1-2, with no clear D. Deletions cut 0 bases from V and 7 bases from J, with 3 bases between. The CDR3 loop spans 11 amino acids. Germline V CDR1 and CDR2: LNHNV, YYDKDF (reference sequence). The CDR3 loop reads CATSRDGGYTF. The CDR3 DNA reads as TGTGCCACCAGCAGAGACGGTGGCTACACCTTC. The full variable domain, rest sourced from reference TRBV15 and TRBJ1-2, is DAMVIQNPRYQVTQFGKPVTLSCSQTLNHNVMYWYQQKSSQAPKLLFHYYDKDFNNEADTPDNFQSRRPNTSFCFLDIRSPGLGDTAMYLCATSRDGGYTFGSGTRLTVV.

This clone was seen a few times. The rearrangement links TRBV29-1 to TRBJ2-1; 10 bases are a match to TRBD2. V dropped 4 bases and J dropped 6; count of bases not matched to a gene: 6. In germline, CDR1 is SQVTM, CDR2 ANQGSEA. The CDR3 runs to 14 residues. This CDR3 reads CSVGAGGPGNEQFF. The CDR3 DNA follows: TGCAGCGTTGGAGCGGGAGGGCCCGGCAATGAGCAGTTCTTC.

This clone showed up just a few times. J is TRBJ2-7 and V is TRBV27, with TRBD1 matching 7 bases. The CDR3 covers 15 residues. Germline loops: CDR1 MNHEY, CDR2 SMNVEV (reference sequence). Germline trimming cut 5 bases from V and 5 bases from J; bases unmatched to any gene: 12. In DNA form, the CDR3 reads TGTGCCAGCAGTACCACAGGGGCATCCGTGAACGAGCAGTACTTC. Protein sequence: CASSTTGASVNEQYF.

This clone has more than one count but fewer than ten. The V gene is TRBV13, the J gene TRBJ2-1, with 8 nucleotides matching TRBD2. Germline trimming cut 8 bases from V and 0 bases from J; bases unmatched to any gene: 3. The CDR3 runs to 14 residues. Per germline, CDR1 PRHDT and CDR2 FYEKMQ (reference sequence). DNA for the CDR3: TGTGCCAGCTCGAGCGGGAGCTCCTACAATGAGCAGTTCTTC. It translates to CASSSGSSYNEQFF.